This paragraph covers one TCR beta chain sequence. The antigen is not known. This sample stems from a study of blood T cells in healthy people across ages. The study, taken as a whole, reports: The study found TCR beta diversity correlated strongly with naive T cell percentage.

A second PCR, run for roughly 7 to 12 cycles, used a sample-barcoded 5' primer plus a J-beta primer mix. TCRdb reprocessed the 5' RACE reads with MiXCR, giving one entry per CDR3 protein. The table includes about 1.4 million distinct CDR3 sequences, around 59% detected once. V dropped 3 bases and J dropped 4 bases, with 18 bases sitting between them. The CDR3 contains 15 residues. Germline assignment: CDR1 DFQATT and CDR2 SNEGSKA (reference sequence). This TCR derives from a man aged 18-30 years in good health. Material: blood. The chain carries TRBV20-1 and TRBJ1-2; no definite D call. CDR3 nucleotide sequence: TGCAGTGCTAGTGGCGGGAATGGTCCTAGCTATGGCTACACCTTC. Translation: CSASGGNGPSYGYTF.